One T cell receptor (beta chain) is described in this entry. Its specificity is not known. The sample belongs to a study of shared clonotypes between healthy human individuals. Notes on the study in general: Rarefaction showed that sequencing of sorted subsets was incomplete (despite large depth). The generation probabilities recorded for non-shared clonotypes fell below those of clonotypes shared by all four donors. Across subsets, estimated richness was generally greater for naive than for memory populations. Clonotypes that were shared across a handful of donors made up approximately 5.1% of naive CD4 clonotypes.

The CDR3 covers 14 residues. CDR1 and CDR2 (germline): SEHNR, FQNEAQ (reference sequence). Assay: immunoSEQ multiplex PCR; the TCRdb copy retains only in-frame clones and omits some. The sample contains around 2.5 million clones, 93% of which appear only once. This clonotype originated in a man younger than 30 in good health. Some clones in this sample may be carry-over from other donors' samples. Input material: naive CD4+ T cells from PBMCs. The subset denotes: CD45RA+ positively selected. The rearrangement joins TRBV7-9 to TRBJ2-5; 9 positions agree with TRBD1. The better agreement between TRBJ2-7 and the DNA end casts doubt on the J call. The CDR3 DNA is TGTGCCAGCAGCTGGCGACAGGGGGTGGACGAGCAGTACTTC. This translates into CASSWRQGVDEQYF.